The rows below give T cell receptor beta chains drawn from one sample of a study of regulatory T cells in long-lasting Graves disease. Each CDR3 protein is one row after TCRdb ran MiXCR on the multiplex PCR reads. The top ten hold approximately 9.3% of the sample, which has 530,000 or so distinct CDR3 sequences, roughly 14% seen once. These data are also associated with another study on T cells in Graves' hyperthyroidism and ophthalmopathy.

The source material was peripheral blood mononuclear cells (PBMCs), sampled at new diagnosis, from a patient treated with antithyroid drugs. The receptors come from a man aged 30 to 39 with Graves disease. Each CDR3 is given with its conserved first and last residue. A D gene is named only where the DNA matches it firmly. Expanded clones are given a class, and other clones once, few, many or no size at all.

j_call | clone_size | d_call | v_call | cdr3_aa | cdr3_nt
TRBJ2-1 | few | . | TRBV7-9 | CASSTLTEGTVGYNEQFF | TGTGCCAGCAGCACTCTAACGGAGGGGACGGTTGGGTACAATGAGCAGTTCTTC
TRBJ2-1 | many | . | TRBV20-1 | CSAGTQRSYNEQFF | TGCAGTGCGGGGACCCAGCGGTCCTACAATGAGCAGTTCTTC
TRBJ2-1 | many | . | TRBV6-9 | CASSYRFRDTPNEQFF | TGTGCCAGCAGTTACCGGTTCCGGGACACCCCTAATGAGCAGTTCTTC
TRBJ1-1 | many | . | TRBV5-1 | CASSLGAPGGSTEAFF | TGCGCCAGCAGCTTGGGGGCTCCTGGAGGGTCCACTGAAGCTTTCTTT
TRBJ2-2 | many | . | TRBV20-1 | CSASSPFGISGELFF | TGCAGTGCTAGCTCCCCTTTTGGGATAAGCGGGGAGCTGTTTTTT
TRBJ1-2 | few | . | TRBV5-4 | CASSAPWGYTF | TGTGCCAGCAGCGCCCCCTGGGGCTACACCTTC
TRBJ2-7 | many | TRBD2 | TRBV6-1 | CASSSGRAFEQYF | TGTGCCAGCAGTAGCGGGAGGGCGTTCGAGCAGTACTTC
TRBJ1-5 | few | . | TRBV12-3/TRBV12-4 | CASSLRESNQPQHF | TGTGCCAGCAGTTTGCGGGAAAGCAATCAGCCCCAGCATTTT
TRBJ2-7 | many | TRBD2 | TRBV20-1 | CSARDPEKVTSGLYEQYF | TGCAGTGCTAGAGATCCAGAGAAGGTGACTAGCGGGCTGTACGAGCAGTACTTC
TRBJ1-2 | few | . | TRBV7-9 | CASSPRGNNYGYTF | TGTGCCAGCAGCCCCCGCGGAAATAACTATGGCTACACCTTC
TRBJ1-2 | . | . | TRBV19 | CASREARDYGYTF | TGTGCCAGTAGGGAGGCGAGGGACTATGGCTACACCTTC
TRBJ2-3 | many | . | TRBV5-1 | CASSLSWSWDWTDTQYF | TGTGCCAGCAGCTTGAGTTGGTCCTGGGACTGGACAGATACGCAGTATTTT
TRBJ1-1 | few | . | TRBV10-2 | CATVGGHTEAFF | TGCGCCACTGTTGGGGGGCACACTGAAGCTTTCTTT
TRBJ2-1 | many | TRBD2 | TRBV5-1 | CASSQGLAGGPGSYNEQFF | TGCGCCAGCAGCCAAGGACTAGCGGGAGGGCCTGGGTCCTACAATGAGCAGTTCTTC
TRBJ2-2 | few | TRBD2 | TRBV11-3 | CASSLSGRGELFF | TGTGCCAGCAGCTTAAGCGGGAGAGGGGAGCTGTTTTTT
TRBJ2-1 | many | . | TRBV29-1 | CSVADSFIDNEQFF | TGCAGCGTTGCTGACTCCTTTATCGACAATGAGCAGTTCTTC
TRBJ2-3 | many | TRBD2 | TRBV14 | CASSQYGLAPLAGAQYF | TGTGCCAGCAGCCAATACGGACTAGCACCATTGGCGGGAGCGCAGTATTTT
TRBJ2-7 | many | . | TRBV7-9 | CASSSRDGYYEQYF | TGTGCCAGCAGCTCTCGGGACGGATACTACGAGCAGTACTTC
TRBJ1-5 | many | . | TRBV2 | CASSVEGASLANQPQHF | TGTGCCAGCAGTGTAGAAGGGGCCAGCTTAGCAAATCAGCCCCAGCATTTT
TRBJ2-1 | . | . | TRBV29-1 | CSGGWGLYEQFF | TGCAGCGGGGGGTGGGGGCTTTATGAGCAGTTCTTC
TRBJ2-5 | . | . | TRBV19 | CASSIARIGGGKTQYF | TGTGCCAGTAGTATAGCACGGATCGGAGGTGGAAAGACCCAGTACTTC
TRBJ2-1 | many | . | TRBV7-9 | CASSLAAGNNEQFF | TGTGCCAGCAGCTTAGCAGCCGGCAACAATGAGCAGTTCTTC
TRBJ2-1 | . | . | TRBV7-9 | CASSPSRTFSYNEQFF | TGTGCCAGCAGCCCTAGTAGGACATTCTCCTACAATGAGCAGTTCTTC
TRBJ2-1 | many | TRBD2 | TRBV2 | CASSRTRFNEQFF | TGTGCCAGCAGCCGGACTAGGTTCAATGAGCAGTTCTTC
TRBJ2-1 | many | . | TRBV3-1 | CATPPDNEQFF | TGTGCCACCCCACCTGACAATGAGCAGTTCTTC
TRBJ2-7 | . | . | TRBV12-3/TRBV12-4 | CASSLHLSSYEQYF | TGTGCCAGCAGTTTACATCTGAGCTCCTACGAGCAGTACTTC
TRBJ2-7 | . | TRBD1 | TRBV7-9 | CASSLVNRDRGRSYEQYF | TGTGCCAGCAGCTTAGTTAACCGGGACAGGGGGCGTTCCTACGAGCAGTACTTC
TRBJ2-7 | many | TRBD1 | TRBV6-1 | CASSRDRDYEQYF | TGTGCCAGCAGTCGGGACAGGGATTACGAGCAGTACTTC
TRBJ1-4 | many | . | TRBV5-1 | CASSLMGAVNEKLFF | TGCGCCAGCAGCTTGATGGGGGCAGTTAATGAAAAACTGTTTTTT